What follows are 3 T cell receptor beta chains derived from one specimen sequenced in a study of regulatory T cells in long-lasting Graves disease. To make TCR beta libraries, researchers used iRepertoire HTBI primers and Arm-PCR of CDR3 regions. TCRdb re-derived calls from the multiplex PCR reads in MiXCR, one entry per CDR3 protein. This table holds roughly 420,000 distinct CDR3 sequences, 12% to 15% found once. Time point defined: newly diagnosed GD, antithyroid drugs for less than 3 months. PBMCs were the source of the RNA used for TCR sequencing. These sequences were also reported in another study, on T cells in Graves' hyperthyroidism and ophthalmopathy.

Sequences were derived from peripheral blood mononuclear cells (PBMCs), sampled at new diagnosis, from a patient treated with antithyroid drugs. Receptors originate from a woman in her fifties or sixties with Graves disease.

Details on this clonotype: A much larger clone differs from this one at a single base, so this may be a read error. The V and J genes are TRBV18 and TRBJ2-1, with TRBD2 identical over 14 bases. In germline, CDR1 is KGHSH, CDR2 LQKENI. CDR3 length equals 14 residues. V shed 9 bases and J 8 bases; nucleotides not matched to a gene: 6. The CDR3 DNA reads TGTGCCAGATCAGGGACTAGCGGGAGCTATGAGCAGTTCTTC. Protein product: CARSGTSGSYEQFF. Combining the CDR3 with reference TRBV18 and TRBJ2-1 gives the whole variable domain NAGVMQNPRHLVRRRGQEARLRCSPMKGHSHVYWYRQLPEEGLKFMVYLQKENIIDESGMPKERFSAEFPKEGPSILRIQQVVRGDSAAYFCARSGTSGSYEQFFGPGTRLTVL.

This clonotype was observed a few times. The CDR3 region has the DNA TGTGCCAGCAGTCATAGCGGAGGTCCCCGCACAGATACGCAGTATTTT. It is translated as CASSHSGGPRTDTQYF. V usage is TRBV7-6 and J usage is TRBJ2-3; possible D gene TRBD2, 6 bases. The CDR3 runs 16 residues. Between the trimmed V and J ends, which lost 6 bases and 1 base, there was a span of 17 bases. Germline V CDR1 and CDR2: SGHVS, FNYEAQ.

The chain uses TRBV3-1 and TRBJ2-7, with D unclear. This CDR3 contains 15 residues. Between the trimmed V and J ends, which lost 0 bases and 5 bases, there was a span of 14 bases. The germline V gene has CDR1 LGHDT and CDR2 YNNKEL (reference sequence). CDR3 nucleotides: TGTGCCAGCAGCCAAGAAAGCCTACTTGCCAACGAGCAGTACTTC. Translation: CASSQESLLANEQYF.